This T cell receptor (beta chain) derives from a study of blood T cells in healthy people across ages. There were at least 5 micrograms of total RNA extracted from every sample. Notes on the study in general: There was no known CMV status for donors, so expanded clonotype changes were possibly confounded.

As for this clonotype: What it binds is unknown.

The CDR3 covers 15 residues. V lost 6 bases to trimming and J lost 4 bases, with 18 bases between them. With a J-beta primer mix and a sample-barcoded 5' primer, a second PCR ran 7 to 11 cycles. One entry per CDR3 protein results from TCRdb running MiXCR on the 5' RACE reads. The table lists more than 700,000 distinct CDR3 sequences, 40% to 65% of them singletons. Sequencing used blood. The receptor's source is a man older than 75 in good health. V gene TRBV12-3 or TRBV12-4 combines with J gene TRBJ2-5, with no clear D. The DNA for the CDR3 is TGTGCCAGCAGCCCCGCCAGAGAGCGCGGAGAGACCCAGTACTTC. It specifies CASSPARERGETQYF.